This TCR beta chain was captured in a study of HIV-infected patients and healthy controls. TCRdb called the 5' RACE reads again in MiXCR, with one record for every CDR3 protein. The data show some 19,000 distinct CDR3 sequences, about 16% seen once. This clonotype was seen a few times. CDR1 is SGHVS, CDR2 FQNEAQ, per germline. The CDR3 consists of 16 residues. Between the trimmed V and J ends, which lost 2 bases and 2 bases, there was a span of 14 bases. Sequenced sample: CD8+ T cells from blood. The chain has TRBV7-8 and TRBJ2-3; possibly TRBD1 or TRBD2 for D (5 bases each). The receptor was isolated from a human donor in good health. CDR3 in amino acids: CASSLWGGSSTDTQYF. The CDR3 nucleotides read TGTGCCAGCAGCTTATGGGGCGGGTCCTCCACAGATACGCAGTATTTT.